Here is one TCR beta chain with its context. The CDR3 has 17 amino acids. Germline CDR1 SGDLS, CDR2 YYNGEE. Trimming took 5 bases from V and 3 from J, leaving 23 bases between them. Here immunoSEQ multiplex PCR was the method, and the copy in TCRdb shows in-frame clones only, minus some. The sample yields about 54,000 clones, 75% to 95% seen once. This sample was included in a study of blood T cell repertoires in COVID-19. The chain couples TRBV9 to TRBJ2-5, with D possibly TRBD1 on 6 matching bases. The sequenced sample was peripheral blood. The clonotype was recovered from a woman in her thirties or forties with active COVID-19. CDR3 sequence (DNA): TGTGCCAGCAGTGAAGGGCCTTCGAACAGGGCCAAAGAGACCCAGTACTTC. The encoded protein is CASSEGPSNRAKETQYF. Complete variable domain (other parts from reference TRBV9 and TRBJ2-5): DSGVTQTPKHLITATGQRVTLRCSPRSGDLSVYWYQQSLDQGLQFLIQYYNGEERAKGNILERFSAQQFPDLHSELNLSSLELGDSALYFCASSEGPSNRAKETQYFGPGTRLLVL.